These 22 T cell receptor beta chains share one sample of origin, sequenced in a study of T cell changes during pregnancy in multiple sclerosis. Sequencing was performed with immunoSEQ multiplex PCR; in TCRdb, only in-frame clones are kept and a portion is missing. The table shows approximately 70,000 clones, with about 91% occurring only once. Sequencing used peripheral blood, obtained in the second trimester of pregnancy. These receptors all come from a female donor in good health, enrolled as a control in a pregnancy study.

In nucleotides, the CDR3 is TGTGCCAGCAGTGAAAAAGGTAGCGGCTTGGCTTCCTCCTACGAGCAGTACTTC. Translating it yields CASSEKGSGLASSYEQYF. This chain joins TRBV25-1 and TRBJ2-7; D may be TRBD2 (6 bases). V was shortened by 2 bases and J by 0 bases, with 20 bases between the two germline ends. The germline V gene encodes CDR1 MGHDK and CDR2 SYGVNS. The CDR3 sequence is 18 residues long.

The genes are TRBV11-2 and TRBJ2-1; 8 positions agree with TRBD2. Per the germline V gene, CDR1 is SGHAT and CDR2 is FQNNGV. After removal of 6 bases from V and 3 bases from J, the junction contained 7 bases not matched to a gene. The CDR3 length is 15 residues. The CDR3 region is CASRPGSGGYNEQFF. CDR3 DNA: TGTGCCAGCAGGCCTGGGAGCGGGGGCTACAATGAGCAGTTCTTC.

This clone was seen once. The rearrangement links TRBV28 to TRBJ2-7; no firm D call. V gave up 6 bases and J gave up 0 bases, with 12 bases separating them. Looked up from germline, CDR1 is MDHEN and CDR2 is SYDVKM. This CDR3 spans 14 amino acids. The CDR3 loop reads CASSSLRSSYEQYF. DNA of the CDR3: TGTGCCAGCAGCTCCCTCCGTAGCTCCTACGAGCAGTACTTC.

The CDR3 nucleotides are TGTGCCAGCTCACAAATTGGACAGAACAATGAGCAGTTCTTC. It yields the protein CASSQIGQNNEQFF. The chain couples TRBV6-5 to TRBJ2-1; maybe TRBD1 (6 bases). Germline V lookup: CDR1 MNHEY, CDR2 SVGAGI. The CDR3 loop spans 14 amino acids. Trimming took 8 bases from V and 5 from J, leaving 16 bases between them.

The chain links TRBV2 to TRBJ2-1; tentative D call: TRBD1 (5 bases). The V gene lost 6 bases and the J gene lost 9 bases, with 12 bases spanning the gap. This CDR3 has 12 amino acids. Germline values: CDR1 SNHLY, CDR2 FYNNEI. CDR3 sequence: CASSPRDSEQFF. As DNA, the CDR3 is TGTGCCAGCAGCCCCAGGGATAGTGAGCAGTTCTTC.

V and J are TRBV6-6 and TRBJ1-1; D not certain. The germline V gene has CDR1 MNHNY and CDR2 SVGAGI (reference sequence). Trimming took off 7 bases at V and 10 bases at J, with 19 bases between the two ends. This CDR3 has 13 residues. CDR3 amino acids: CASIIYSGQTAFF. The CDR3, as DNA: TGTGCCAGCATTATTTACAGCGGCCAAACAGCTTTCTTT.

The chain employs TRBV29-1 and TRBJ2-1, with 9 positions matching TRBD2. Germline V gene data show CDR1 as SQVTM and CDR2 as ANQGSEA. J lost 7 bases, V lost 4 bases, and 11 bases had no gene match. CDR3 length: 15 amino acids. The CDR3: CSVVGRGGPLNEQFF. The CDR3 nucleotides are TGCAGCGTTGTGGGGCGGGGGGGGCCCCTAAATGAGCAGTTCTTC.

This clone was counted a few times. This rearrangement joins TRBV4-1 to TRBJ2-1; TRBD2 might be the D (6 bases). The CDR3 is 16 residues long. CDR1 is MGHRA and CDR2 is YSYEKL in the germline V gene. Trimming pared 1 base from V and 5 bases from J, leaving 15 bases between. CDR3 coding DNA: TGCGCCAGCAGCCAAGTCGGCGGGACGTCGAACAATGAGCAGTTCTTC. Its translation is CASSQVGGTSNNEQFF.

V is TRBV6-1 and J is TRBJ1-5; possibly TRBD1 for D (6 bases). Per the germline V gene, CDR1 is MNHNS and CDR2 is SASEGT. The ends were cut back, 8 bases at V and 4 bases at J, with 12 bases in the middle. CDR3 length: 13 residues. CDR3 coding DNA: TGTGCCAGCCTAGGGGGATTGAATCAGCCCCAGCATTTT. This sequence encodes CASLGGLNQPQHF.

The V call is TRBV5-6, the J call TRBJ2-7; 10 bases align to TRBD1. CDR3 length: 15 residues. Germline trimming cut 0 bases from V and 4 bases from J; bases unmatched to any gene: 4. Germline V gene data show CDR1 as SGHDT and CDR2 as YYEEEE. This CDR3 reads CASSLVGTGEYEQYF. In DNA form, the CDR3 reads TGTGCCAGCAGCTTGGTGGGGACAGGGGAATACGAGCAGTACTTC.

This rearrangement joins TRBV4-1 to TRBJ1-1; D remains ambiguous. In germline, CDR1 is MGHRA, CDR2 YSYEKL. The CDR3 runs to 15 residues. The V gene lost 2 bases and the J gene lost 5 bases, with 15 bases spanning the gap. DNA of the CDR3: TGCGCCAGCAGCCAATCGGGGTCTGGGGTGACTGAAGCTTTCTTT. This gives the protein CASSQSGSGVTEAFF.

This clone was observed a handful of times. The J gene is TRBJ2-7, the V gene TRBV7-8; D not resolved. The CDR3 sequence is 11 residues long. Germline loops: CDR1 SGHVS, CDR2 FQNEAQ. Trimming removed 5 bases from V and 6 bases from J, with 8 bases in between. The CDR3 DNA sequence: TGTGCCAGCAGCCCCACGGGCGAGCAGTACTTC. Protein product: CASSPTGEQYF.

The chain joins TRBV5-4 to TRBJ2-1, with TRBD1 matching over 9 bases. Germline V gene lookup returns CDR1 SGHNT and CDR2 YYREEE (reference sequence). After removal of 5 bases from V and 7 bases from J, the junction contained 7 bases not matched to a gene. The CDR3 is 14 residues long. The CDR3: CASSWGQGQNEQFF. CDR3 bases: TGTGCCAGCAGTTGGGGACAGGGCCAGAATGAGCAGTTCTTC.

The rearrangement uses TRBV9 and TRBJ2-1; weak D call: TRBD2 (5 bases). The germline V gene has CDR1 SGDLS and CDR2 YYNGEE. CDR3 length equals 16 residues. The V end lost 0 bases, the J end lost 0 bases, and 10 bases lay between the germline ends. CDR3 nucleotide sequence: TGTGCCAGCAGCGTAGCTACAGCGGTCTCCTACAATGAGCAGTTCTTC. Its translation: CASSVATAVSYNEQFF.

The CDR3 DNA is TGTGCCAGCAGTGCGACAGGGGCGGAGGGCACTGAAGCTTTCTTT. It translates to CASSATGAEGTEAFF. This sequence joins TRBV6-4 and TRBJ1-1; 8 bases line up with TRBD1. CDR3 size: 15 residues. Germline V gene data show CDR1 as MRHNA and CDR2 as SNTAGT. The trim removed 4 bases at V and 4 bases at J, leaving 8 bases unmatched.

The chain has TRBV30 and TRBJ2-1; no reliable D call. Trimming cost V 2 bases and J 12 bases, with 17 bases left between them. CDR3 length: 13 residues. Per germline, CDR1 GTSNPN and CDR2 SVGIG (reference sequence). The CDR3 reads CAWSLSGQVGQFF. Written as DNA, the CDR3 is TGTGCCTGGAGTCTCTCCGGTCAGGTTGGGCAGTTCTTC. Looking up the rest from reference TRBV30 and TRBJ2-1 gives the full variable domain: SQTIHQWPATLVQPVGSPLSLECTVEGTSNPNLYWYRQAAGRGLQLLFYSVGIGQISSEVPQNLSASRPQDRQFILSSKKLLLSDSGFYLCAWSLSGQVGQFFGPGTRLTVL.

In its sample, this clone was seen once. The CDR3 DNA sequence: TGCGCCAGCAGCCAAGGTAACTCCGGGGATACGCAGTATTTT. Its protein product is CASSQGNSGDTQYF. The rearrangement uses TRBV4-1 and TRBJ2-3; no clear D gene. V was clipped by 1 base and J by 6 bases, with 11 bases between them. The length of the CDR3 is 14 residues. CDR1 MGHRA and CDR2 YSYEKL come from the germline V gene.

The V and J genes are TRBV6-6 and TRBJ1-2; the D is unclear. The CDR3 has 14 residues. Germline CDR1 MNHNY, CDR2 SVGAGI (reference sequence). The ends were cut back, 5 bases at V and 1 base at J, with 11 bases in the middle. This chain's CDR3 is CASSLLSSNYGYTF. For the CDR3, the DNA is TGTGCCAGCAGTCTTCTATCGAGTAACTATGGCTACACCTTC.

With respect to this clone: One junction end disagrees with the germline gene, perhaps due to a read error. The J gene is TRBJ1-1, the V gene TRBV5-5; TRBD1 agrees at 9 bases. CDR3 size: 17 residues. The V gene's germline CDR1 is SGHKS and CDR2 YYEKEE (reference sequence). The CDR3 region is CASNLLGTGGVRNEAFF. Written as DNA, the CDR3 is TGTGCCAGCAACTTGTTGGGTACAGGGGGCGTACGGAATGAAGCTTTCTTT.

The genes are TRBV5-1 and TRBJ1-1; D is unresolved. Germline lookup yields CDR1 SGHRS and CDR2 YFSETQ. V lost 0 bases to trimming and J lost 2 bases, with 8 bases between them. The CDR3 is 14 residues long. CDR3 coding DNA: TGCGCCAGCAGCTTGGCACAGTCTAACACTGAAGCTTTCTTT. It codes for CASSLAQSNTEAFF. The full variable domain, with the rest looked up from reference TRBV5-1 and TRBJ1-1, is KAGVTQTPRYLIKTRGQQVTLSCSPISGHRSVSWYQQTPGQGLQFLFEYFSETQRNKGNFPGRFSGRQFSNSRSEMNVSTLELGDSALYLCASSLAQSNTEAFFGQGTRLTVV.

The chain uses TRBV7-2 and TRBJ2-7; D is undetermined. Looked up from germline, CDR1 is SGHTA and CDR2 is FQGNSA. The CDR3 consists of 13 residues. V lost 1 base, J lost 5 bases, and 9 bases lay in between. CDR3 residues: CASSLVEENEQYF. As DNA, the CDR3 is TGTGCCAGCAGCTTAGTAGAGGAGAACGAGCAGTACTTC.

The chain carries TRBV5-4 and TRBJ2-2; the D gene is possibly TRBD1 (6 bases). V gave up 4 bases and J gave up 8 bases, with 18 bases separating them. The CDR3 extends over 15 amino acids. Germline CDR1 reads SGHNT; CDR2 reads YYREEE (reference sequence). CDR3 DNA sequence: TGTGCCAGCAGCCCAGAGCAGGGGAGTGGGGGGGAGCTGTTTTTT. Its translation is CASSPEQGSGGELFF. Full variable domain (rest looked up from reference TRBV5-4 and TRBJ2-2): ETGVTQSPTHLIKTRGQQVTLRCSSQSGHNTVSWYQQALGQGPQFIFQYYREEENGRGNFPPRFSGLQFPNYSSELNVNALELDDSALYLCASSPEQGSGGELFFGEGSRLTVL.